A selection of T cell receptor beta chains follows, all from one sample in a study of blood T cell repertoires in COVID-19. TCRdb keeps only in-frame clones here, not all; method: immunoSEQ multiplex PCR. The table shows about 340,000 clones, with around nine tenths occurring only once. Sequencing was done on a sample of peripheral blood. The receptor set was obtained from a woman in her sixties or seventies with COVID-19, enrolled during active disease. CDR3s include the opening cysteine and the closing phenylalanine or tryptophan. D genes are given only for firm matches. Only part of the rows carry a size: once, few, many, or a class if the clone is expanded.

>NA|TRBJ1-2|NA|TRBV29-1
TGCAGCGTTGAAGTAGTTTGGCAGGAAATGTTTGACTATGGCTACACCTTC
CSVEVVWQEMFDYGYTF
>NA|TRBJ2-3|TRBD1|TRBV10-3
TGTGCCATCCAGGGGGCGCAATCCACAGATACGCAGTATTTT
CAIQGAQSTDTQYF
>NA|TRBJ1-2|NA|TRBV4-1
TGCGCCAGCAGCCAGACACAGGGAGATAACTATGGCTACACCTTC
CASSQTQGDNYGYTF
>NA|TRBJ2-7|NA|TRBV6-1
TGTGCCAGCAGTGGTGATCAGGGGCCCGTCGTCTACGAGCAGTACTTC
CASSGDQGPVVYEQYF
>NA|TRBJ1-2|NA|TRBV2
TGTGCCCGTGAAGTAGGGGTCGGCTACACCTTC
CAREVGVGYTF
>NA|TRBJ1-1|NA|TRBV27
TGTGTTACAATTTTGAGGGGAGGCTTGAACACTGAAGCTTTCTTT
CVTILRGGLNTEAFF
>NA|TRBJ1-1|TRBD1|TRBV6-5
TGTGCCAGCAGTTGGGGACAGGCCAACACTGAAGCTTTCTTT
CASSWGQANTEAFF
>NA|TRBJ2-2|NA|TRBV2
TGTGCCAGCAGCGGACTAACTCTTCCCTCCGGGGAGCTGTTTTTT
CASSGLTLPSGELFF
>NA|TRBJ1-2|NA|TRBV9
TGTGCCAGCAGCCCCGATACCACAGGGATCTATGGCTACACCTTC
CASSPDTTGIYGYTF
>NA|TRBJ2-7|NA|TRBV9
TGTGCCAGCAGCGTAGCTCAGGGCGGGAACGAGCAGTACTTC
CASSVAQGGNEQYF
>few|TRBJ1-2|NA|TRBV3-1/TRBV3-2
TGTGCCAGCAGCCAAGAGGGGGCGAGTGGCTACACCTTC
CASSQEGASGYTF
>NA|TRBJ1-1|NA|TRBV11-2
TGTGCCAGCAGCTTGGCCACATATGCGGGGACTGAAGCTTTCTTT
CASSLATYAGTEAFF
>NA|TRBJ2-1|TRBD2|TRBV13
TGTGCCAGCAGCCGCGGGACTAGCGGGGGGGCCGCAGTGGCGTTCTTC
CASSRGTSGGAAVAFF
>NA|TRBJ1-5|NA|TRBV12-3/TRBV12-4
TGTGCCAGCAGTTTCTCGAGCAATCAGCCCCAGCATTTT
CASSFSSNQPQHF
>NA|TRBJ2-3|NA|TRBV29-1
TGCAGCGTTGAAAAAGGGAGGAGAAAGACAGATACGCAGTATTTT
CSVEKGRRKTDTQYF
>NA|TRBJ1-1|NA|TRBV6-6
TGTGCCAGCAGTATCACAGGAAACACTGAAGCTTTCTTT
CASSITGNTEAFF
>NA|TRBJ2-3|NA|TRBV24-1
TGTGCCACCAGTGATCTCCGCGGAGCAGATACGCAGTATTTT
CATSDLRGADTQYF
>once|TRBJ1-2|NA|TRBV6-1
TGTGCCAGCAGTGAACACGCGGAGAACTATGGCTACACCTTC
CASSEHAENYGYTF
>NA|TRBJ1-4|TRBD1|TRBV20-1
TGCAGTGCTAGTATACCGGGACAGGGAGAAAAACTGTTTTTT
CSASIPGQGEKLFF
>NA|TRBJ1-4|TRBD1|TRBV6-5
TGTGCCAGCAGAGGGGACAGGGCTTCTAATGAAAAACTGTTTTTT
CASRGDRASNEKLFF
>NA|TRBJ1-3|TRBD1|TRBV13
TGTGCCAGCAGCTTATTTAGTTCTGCGCGACCGGGACAGAGTCCATACTCTGGAAACACCATATATTTT
CASSLFSSARPGQSPYSGNTIYF
>once|TRBJ2-7|TRBD2|TRBV2
TGTGCCAGCAGAGGACTAGACTACGAGCAGTACTTC
CASRGLDYEQYF
>NA|TRBJ1-2|TRBD1|TRBV9
TGTGCCAGCAGCCTTGCCGGGACAGGGGACTATGGCTACACCTTC
CASSLAGTGDYGYTF
>NA|TRBJ2-1|TRBD1|TRBV12-3/TRBV12-4
TGTGCCAGCAGTTCCGGGACAGCCCAGTTCTTC
CASSSGTAQFF
>few|TRBJ1-4|NA|TRBV19
TGTGCCAGTAGTACCCGGGGGACTGAAAAACTGTTTTTT
CASSTRGTEKLFF
>NA|TRBJ1-4|NA|TRBV4-1
TGCGCCAGCAGGTCAAGCGGGGTTGCAACTAATGAAAAACTGTTTTTT
CASRSSGVATNEKLFF
>NA|TRBJ1-2|NA|TRBV4-3
TGCGCCAGCAGCCCGGCGGAAGGCTATGGCTACACCTTC
CASSPAEGYGYTF
>NA|TRBJ2-7|NA|TRBV4-1
TGCGCCAGCAGCCAAGAAATCCCCGGCGGGGCCCGGAGCGAGCAGTACTTC
CASSQEIPGGARSEQYF
>NA|TRBJ2-2|TRBD2|TRBV7-2
TGTGCCAGCAGCTTAGTCCGCCTAGCGGCCGGGGAGCTGTTTTTT
CASSLVRLAAGELFF
>NA|TRBJ2-7|NA|TRBV18
TGTGCCAGCTCACCGGAAGCAGGTGAAAACTACGAGCAGTACTTC
CASSPEAGENYEQYF
>NA|TRBJ2-4|TRBD1|TRBV19
TGTGCCAGTAGTGGCACAGGGGGATCCAGAAACATTCAGTACTTC
CASSGTGGSRNIQYF
>NA|TRBJ2-3|TRBD1|TRBV5-1
TGCGCCAGCAGCGACACCGGGACAGGGGGAGATACGCAGTATTTT
CASSDTGTGGDTQYF
>NA|TRBJ2-7|NA|TRBV21-1
TGTGCCAGCAGCAGGGACAGGACCTACGAGCAGTACTTC
CASSRDRTYEQYF
>NA|TRBJ2-7|NA|TRBV19
TGTGCCAGTAGTTCCGGGACTCCTCCAAACTACGAGCAGTACTTC
CASSSGTPPNYEQYF
>NA|TRBJ2-2|NA|TRBV6-5
TGTGCCACCGAAGCCTTGTACAGGAACACCGGGGAGCTGTTTTTT
CATEALYRNTGELFF
>NA|TRBJ2-2|NA|TRBV10-1
TGCGCCAGCAGTGAGGGGAGGATCACCGGGGAGCTGTTTTTT
CASSEGRITGELFF
>NA|TRBJ1-2|TRBD1|TRBV10-3
TGTGCCATCAGTGATAACCAGGGGGCCGCGGGCTATGGCTACACCTTC
CAISDNQGAAGYGYTF
>NA|TRBJ1-1|TRBD1|TRBV6-5
TGTGCCAGCAGCCAAGGACAGGCCGAAGCTTTCTTT
CASSQGQAEAFF
>NA|TRBJ1-6|NA|TRBV9
TGTGCCAGCAGCGGCAGTAATTCACCCCTCCACTTT
CASSGSNSPLHF
>NA|TRBJ1-5|TRBD1|TRBV28
TGTGCCACCAAAGGACGGGACAGGGGGATTCAGCCCCAGCATTTT
CATKGRDRGIQPQHF
>NA|TRBJ1-2|TRBD1|TRBV27
TGTGCCAGCAGTACCCGTTCAGGGGGCATCTATGGCTACACCTTC
CASSTRSGGIYGYTF
>once|TRBJ1-2|TRBD1|TRBV28
TGTGCCAGCAGTCTCAGGACAGGGGGTGGCTATGGCTACACCTTC
CASSLRTGGGYGYTF
>NA|TRBJ1-1|NA|TRBV10-2
TGCGCCACCCTGGACTCGTATGAAGCTTTCTTT
CATLDSYEAFF
>NA|TRBJ2-1|NA|TRBV4-1
TGCGCCAGCAGCCAAGAGGGTTGGGGGGGCTGGAGTGAGCAGTTCTTC
CASSQEGWGGWSEQFF
>NA|TRBJ1-3|TRBD1|TRBV9
TGTGCCAGCAGCGGGACAGGGCTTCGCTCTGGAAACACCATATATTTT
CASSGTGLRSGNTIYF
>NA|TRBJ1-2|NA|TRBV5-4
TGTGCCAGCAGCTTGTTTTCAGGGAACTATGGCTACACCTTC
CASSLFSGNYGYTF
>NA|TRBJ2-3|NA|TRBV24-1
TGTGCCACCAGCGGAGTGCGGCAGGGGAGCACAGATACGCAGTATTTT
CATSGVRQGSTDTQYF
>NA|TRBJ1-1|TRBD1|TRBV6-5
TGTGCCAGCAGAACTCGGGACAGGGGATGGACTGAAGCTTTCTTT
CASRTRDRGWTEAFF
>NA|TRBJ2-3|TRBD2|TRBV10-3
TGTGCCATCAGTGAGGGACTAGCGGGGGGGCAGGCAGATACGCAGTATTTT
CAISEGLAGGQADTQYF
>NA|TRBJ2-5|TRBD1|TRBV27
TGTGCCAGCAGAGGACAGGGAGCCAAAGAGACCCAGTACTTC
CASRGQGAKETQYF
>NA|TRBJ1-2|NA|TRBV2
TGTGCCAGCAGTGGACAGGCTAACTATGGCTACACCTTC
CASSGQANYGYTF
>NA|TRBJ1-2|TRBD1|TRBV6-1
TGTGCCAGCAGTGAACGACAGGGGGCGGATGGCTACACCTTC
CASSERQGADGYTF